This TCR beta chain is drawn from a study of a mutant IDH1 vaccine in newly diagnosed glioma. Study background: Held at week 35, visit V12 was the safety follow-up, and visit V13 followed at week 47.

Assay used: immunoSEQ multiplex PCR; TCRdb lists only in-frame clones, some missing. The sample yields approximately 80,000 clones, roughly four fifths seen once. As to this clone: The antigen remains unidentified.

Specified time point: week 47, end of study. The study gave 300 ug of mutant IDH1 20-mer peptide per vaccine dose, with topical imiquimod. The clonotype was recovered from a man in his forties with glioma. The specimen comprised PBMCs, sampled from a glioma patient whose treatment included an IDH1 peptide vaccine.

The CDR3 protein is CASSFHESGTGGGDEQFF. Here the CDR3 DNA reads TGTGCCAGCAGCTTTCATGAGTCCGGGACAGGGGGAGGTGATGAGCAGTTCTTC. The chain combines TRBV7-6 with TRBJ2-1; the match to TRBD1 covers 11 bases. Per the germline V gene, CDR1 is SGHVS and CDR2 is FNYEAQ. The junction had 15 bases not matched to a gene; V was cut back by 3 bases and J by 8 bases. The CDR3 has 18 residues.